This T cell receptor beta chain comes out of a study of cytomegalovirus exposure and HLA in healthy donors. Study-wide background: Early released data had approximately 86 million unique TCRs, all coming from HLA-typed donors.

Study-wide results and limits: Analyzed later, association rates of TCRs varied across HLA loci, with DRB1 most and HLA-C fewest. Analyses of presence and absence presupposed an approximately uniform sequencing depth across donors. In vitro confirmation showed a few CMV-associated chains to be CMV antigen specific.

The PCR employed 60 Vbeta primers together with 13 Jbeta primers. Sequencing used immunoSEQ multiplex PCR; TCRdb keeps in-frame clones, though not all of them. Of about 200,000 clones listed, around 80% were seen once; the top ten hold 2.5% to 3%. This clone was counted a few times. Antigen unknown. This CDR3 contains 13 residues. V lost 4 bases, J lost 7 bases, and 13 bases lay in between. Germline CDR1 MNHEY, CDR2 SVGAGI. Sequencing used PBMCs. The chain carries TRBV6-5 and TRBJ1-2; TRBD1 is a possible D gene (6 bases). This clonotype originated in a man younger than 40 in good health and CMV-seronegative. The CDR3 protein is CASSLIGRGGYTF. The CDR3 nucleotides read TGTGCCAGCAGTTTAATCGGCAGGGGTGGCTACACCTTC.